This passage covers 4 T cell receptor beta chains from one sample sequenced in a study of T cell clonotyping in hematopoietic cell transplantation. Assay: immunoSEQ multiplex PCR; the TCRdb copy retains only in-frame clones and omits some. The table lists 15,000 to 20,000 clones, 70% to 75% of them singletons. Sequencing was done on a sample of peripheral blood mononuclear cells. The receptors were gathered from a woman aged 55 to 70 in good health. Some clones in this sample may be carry-over from other donors' samples.

This clone was seen only a few times. J is TRBJ1-6 and V is TRBV7-2; TRBD1 matches at 7 bases. The CDR3 spans 13 residues. J was trimmed by 10 bases and V by 5 bases; bases with no gene match: 5. From germline, CDR1 is SGHTA and CDR2 FQGNSA. The CDR3 loop is CASSITGESPLHF. CDR3 in DNA: TGTGCCAGCAGCATCACAGGGGAATCACCCCTCCACTTT.

This rearrangement joins TRBV7-6 to TRBJ1-1; 9 positions match TRBD1. V shed 1 base, J shed 4 bases, and the junction held 4 bases outside the gene matches. Germline values: CDR1 SGHVS, CDR2 FNYEAQ. The length of the CDR3 is 15 residues. The CDR3 reads CASSLEPTGGTEAFF. In DNA form, the CDR3 reads TGTGCCAGCAGCTTAGAGCCGACAGGGGGCACTGAAGCTTTCTTT.

This chain uses TRBV29-1 with TRBJ1-2; D is unclear. V was cut by 1 base and J by 7 bases, with 10 bases left in between. The germline V gene has CDR1 SQVTM and CDR2 ANQGSEA. The CDR3 is made up of 12 amino acids. For the CDR3, the DNA is TGCAGCGTTGAAGGGGGATCGGGTGGCTACACCTTC. Translating it yields CSVEGGSGGYTF.

The rearrangement joins TRBV5-4 to TRBJ2-1; 8 nucleotides align to TRBD1. There are 14 residues in the CDR3. Germline CDR1 SGHNT, CDR2 YYREEE (reference sequence). V lost 7 bases and J lost 2; bases outside the gene matches: 5. CDR3 sequence (DNA): TGTGCCAGCGAACAGGGGGGCCCCTACAATGAGCAGTTCTTC. It specifies CASEQGGPYNEQFF.